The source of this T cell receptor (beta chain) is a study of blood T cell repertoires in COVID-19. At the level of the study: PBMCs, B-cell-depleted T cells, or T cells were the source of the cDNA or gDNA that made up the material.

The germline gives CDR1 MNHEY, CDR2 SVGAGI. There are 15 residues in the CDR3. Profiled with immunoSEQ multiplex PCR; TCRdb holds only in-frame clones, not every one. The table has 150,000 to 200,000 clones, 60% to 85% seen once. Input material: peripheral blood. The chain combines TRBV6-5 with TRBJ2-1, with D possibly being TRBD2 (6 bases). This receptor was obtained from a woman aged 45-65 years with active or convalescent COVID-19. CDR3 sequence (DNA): TGTGCGGGTAGCGGCTTGACAAGCTCCTACAATGAGCAGTTCTTC. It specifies CAGSGLTSSYNEQFF.